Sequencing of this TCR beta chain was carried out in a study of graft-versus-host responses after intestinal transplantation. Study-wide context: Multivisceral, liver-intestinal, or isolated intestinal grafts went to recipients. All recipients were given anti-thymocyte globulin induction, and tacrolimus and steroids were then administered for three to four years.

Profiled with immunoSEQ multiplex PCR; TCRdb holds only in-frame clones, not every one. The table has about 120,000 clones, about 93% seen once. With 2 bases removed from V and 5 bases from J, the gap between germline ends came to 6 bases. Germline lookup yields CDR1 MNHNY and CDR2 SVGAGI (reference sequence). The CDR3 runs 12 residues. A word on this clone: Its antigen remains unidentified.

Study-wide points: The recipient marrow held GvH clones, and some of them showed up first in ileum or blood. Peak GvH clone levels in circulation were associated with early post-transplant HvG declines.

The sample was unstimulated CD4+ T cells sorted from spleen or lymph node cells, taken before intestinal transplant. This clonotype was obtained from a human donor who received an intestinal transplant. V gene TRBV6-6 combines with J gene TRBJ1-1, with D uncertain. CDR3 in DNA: TGTGCCAGCAGTTACGTGGGGACTGAAGCTTTCTTT. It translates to CASSYVGTEAFF.